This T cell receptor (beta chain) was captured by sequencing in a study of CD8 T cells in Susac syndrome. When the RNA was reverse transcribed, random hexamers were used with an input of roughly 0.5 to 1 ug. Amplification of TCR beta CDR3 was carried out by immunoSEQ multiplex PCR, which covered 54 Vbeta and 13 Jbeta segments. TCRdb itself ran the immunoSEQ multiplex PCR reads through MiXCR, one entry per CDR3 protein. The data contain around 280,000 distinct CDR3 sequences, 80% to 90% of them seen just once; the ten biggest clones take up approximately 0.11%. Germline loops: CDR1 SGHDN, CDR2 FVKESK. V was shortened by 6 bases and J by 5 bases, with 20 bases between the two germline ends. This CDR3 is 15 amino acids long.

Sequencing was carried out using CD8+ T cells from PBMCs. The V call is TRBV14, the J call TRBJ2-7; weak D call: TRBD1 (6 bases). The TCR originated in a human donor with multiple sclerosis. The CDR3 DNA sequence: TGTGCCAGCAGGGGGTCACAGGGCGATCGGAACGAGCAGTACTTC. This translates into CASRGSQGDRNEQYF.